Shown below are 27 T cell receptor beta chains from a single sample sequenced in a study of OX40 agonist ivuxolimab in advanced cancers. The table came from immunoSEQ multiplex PCR; TCRdb's copy has only in-frame clones and leaves some out. The sample lists roughly 64,000 clones; about 88% were seen once. The sample consisted of CD4+ or CD8+ T cells sorted from blood, taken in a trial of the OX40 agonist ivuxolimab. These receptors originate from an adult with an advanced solid tumor such as melanoma, head and neck, liver or kidney cancer.

V gene TRBV6-5 combines with J gene TRBJ2-1; 14 bases fit TRBD2. The V and J ends lost 4 bases and 8 bases, in that order; junction bases with no gene match: 4. The CDR3 runs to 15 residues. Germline V gives CDR1 MNHEY, CDR2 SVGAGI. The DNA of the CDR3 is TGTGCCAGCAGTTCTGGACTAGCGGGGGGACATGAGCAGTTCTTC. It codes for CASSSGLAGGHEQFF.

This chain connects TRBV19 to TRBJ2-2, with 7 bases matching TRBD2. The ends lost 6 bases at V and 2 bases at J; junction bases unmatched: 6. The CDR3 spans 15 residues. Germline lookup yields CDR1 LNHDA and CDR2 SQIVND (reference sequence). DNA for the CDR3: TGTGCCAGTAGCACCGGCGGGAGCAACACCGGGGAGCTGTTTTTT. Its translation is CASSTGGSNTGELFF.

The chain recombines TRBV11-2 with TRBJ2-3; TRBD1 matches at 8 bases. Germline trimming cut 0 bases from V and 6 bases from J; bases unmatched to any gene: 2. The CDR3 is made up of 14 amino acids. Germline V gives CDR1 SGHAT, CDR2 FQNNGV. The DNA of the CDR3 is TGTGCCAGCAGCTTAGACTGGACAGGGGATACGCAGTATTTT. Encoded protein: CASSLDWTGDTQYF.

The rearrangement links TRBV5-4 to TRBJ1-6; D gene unclear. V dropped 1 base and J dropped 10 bases, with 9 bases sitting between them. The CDR3 has 13 amino acids. Germline V gene data show CDR1 as SGHNT and CDR2 as YYREEE (reference sequence). The DNA for the CDR3 is TGTGCCAGCAGCTTGTCTAGCAGGTCACCCCTCCACTTT. Its translation: CASSLSSRSPLHF.

The table lists this clone with a count of one. This chain connects TRBV9 to TRBJ2-5, with D hard to call. Germline CDR1 is SGDLS and CDR2 is YYNGEE. The length of the CDR3 is 14 residues. Trimming cost V 0 bases and J 1 base, with 7 bases left between them. CDR3 nucleotides: TGTGCCAGCAGCGTAGGATTAGCCCAAGAGACCCAGTACTTC. Translation: CASSVGLAQETQYF. The full variable domain, completed using reference TRBV9 and TRBJ2-5, is DSGVTQTPKHLITATGQRVTLRCSPRSGDLSVYWYQQSLDQGLQFLIQYYNGEERAKGNILERFSAQQFPDLHSELNLSSLELGDSALYFCASSVGLAQETQYFGPGTRLLVL.

This chain uses TRBV28 with TRBJ1-1, with D possibly being TRBD1 (6 bases). This CDR3 has 14 amino acids. Trimming took off 6 bases at V and 6 bases at J, with 17 bases between the two ends. Per the germline V gene, CDR1 is MDHEN and CDR2 is SYDVKM. CDR3 nucleotide sequence: TGTGCCAGCAGCCTTGTTACAGGGACCGCTGAAGCTTTCTTT. Amino acids: CASSLVTGTAEAFF.

This clone was observed a handful of times. The chain recombines TRBV28 with TRBJ2-6; 16 nucleotides line up with TRBD2. Germline trimming cut 10 bases from V and 3 bases from J; bases unmatched to any gene: 12. Germline V lookup: CDR1 MDHEN, CDR2 SYDVKM. This CDR3 comprises 19 residues. The CDR3 coding sequence is TGTGCCACCCGACCGGGACTAGCGGGAGGGCTATTTGGGGCCAACGTCCTGACTTTC. Residues: CATRPGLAGGLFGANVLTF.

The genes are TRBV5-1 and TRBJ2-7, with D perhaps matching TRBD2 (7 bases). This CDR3 has 15 residues. Germline lookup yields CDR1 SGHRS and CDR2 YFSETQ. V dropped 0 bases and J dropped 7 bases, with 17 bases sitting between them. The CDR3 here is CASSLEVGGPGEQYF. CDR3 sequence (DNA): TGCGCCAGCAGCTTGGAGGTCGGGGGGCCGGGGGAGCAGTACTTC.

The gene calls are TRBV5-4 and TRBJ2-7; 9 nucleotides line up with TRBD2. The germline CDR1 and CDR2 sequences are SGHNT and YYREEE (reference sequence). The CDR3 sequence is 16 residues long. V gave up 6 bases and J gave up 0 bases; unmatched junction bases: 10. The CDR3 is CASTPGLAGSSYEQYF. The CDR3 DNA reads as TGTGCCAGCACCCCGGGGCTAGCGGGGAGCTCCTACGAGCAGTACTTC.

This clone came up once. V gene TRBV15 combines with J gene TRBJ2-7; D may be TRBD1 (7 bases). The CDR3 spans 13 residues. Between the trimmed V and J ends, which lost 5 bases and 3 bases, there was a span of 11 bases. Germline CDR1 LNHNV, CDR2 YYDKDF (reference sequence). The DNA for the CDR3 is TGTGCCACCAGCCGCGGGACAGACTACGAGCAGTACTTC. Its protein product is CATSRGTDYEQYF.

Only a few counts were recorded for this clone. V is TRBV7-9 and J is TRBJ2-3; D may be TRBD1 (5 bases). This CDR3 is 14 amino acids long. Germline V gives CDR1 SEHNR, CDR2 FQNEAQ (reference sequence). Trimming took 0 bases from V and 8 from J, leaving 12 bases between them. The CDR3 DNA is TGTGCCAGCAGCTTAGCGGGGCGAGCCGGTACGCAGTATTTT. It translates to CASSLAGRAGTQYF.

The chain employs TRBV9 and TRBJ2-3; 8 bases agree with TRBD2. The V and J ends lost 0 bases and 1 base, in that order; junction bases with no gene match: 7. The CDR3 covers 17 residues. Germline CDR1 is SGDLS and CDR2 is YYNGEE. The DNA of the CDR3 is TGTGCCAGCAGCGTAGGAGTCGGGGGGGCCCGCACAGATACGCAGTATTTT. The encoded protein is CASSVGVGGARTDTQYF.

V gene TRBV7-2 combines with J gene TRBJ1-2; D is unclear. The CDR3 is made up of 12 amino acids. V was trimmed by 8 bases and J by 4 bases, leaving 11 bases between them. The germline gives CDR1 SGHTA, CDR2 FQGNSA. CDR3 protein: CASGPPGYGYTF. The CDR3 DNA reads TGTGCCAGCGGCCCCCCCGGCTATGGCTACACCTTC.

V and J are TRBV2 and TRBJ2-6, with TRBD1 matching over 8 bases. Germline assignment: CDR1 SNHLY and CDR2 FYNNEI. After removal of 6 bases from V and 0 bases from J, the junction contained 7 bases not matched to a gene. There are 17 residues in the CDR3. The CDR3 DNA reads TGTGCCAGCAGGAAGGACAGGGTGATCTCTGGGGCCAACGTCCTGACTTTC. It translates to CASRKDRVISGANVLTF.

The gene calls are TRBV5-6 and TRBJ2-2; D perhaps matches TRBD2 (6 bases). CDR3 length: 17 residues. CDR1 is SGHDT and CDR2 is YYEEEE in the germline V gene. The V and J ends lost 0 bases and 6 bases respectively, with 18 bases between them. The CDR3 DNA is TGTGCCAGCAGCTTGGTCGGGACCCCGGGAGCGGCCGGGGAGCTGTTTTTT. Translated: CASSLVGTPGAAGELFF.

This clone appeared a few times. This chain connects TRBV14 to TRBJ2-7, with 7 bases lining up with TRBD2. The germline CDR1 and CDR2 sequences are SGHDN and FVKESK. This CDR3 region has 15 residues. Unmatched junction bases numbered 9, after V lost 0 bases and J lost 7 bases. In DNA form, the CDR3 reads TGTGCCAGCAGCCAAGAAGGCGGGAGTGTGGTTGAGCAGTACTTC. It is translated as CASSQEGGSVVEQYF.

The V gene is TRBV7-9, the J gene TRBJ2-1; 8 nucleotides agree with TRBD1. CDR1 is SEHNR, CDR2 FQNEAQ, per germline (reference sequence). After removal of 2 bases from V and 6 bases from J, the junction contained 12 bases not matched to a gene. The CDR3 totals 17 residues. The CDR3 spells CASSLPGELRGRNEQFF. CDR3 nucleotide sequence: TGTGCCAGCAGCTTACCCGGAGAACTCAGGGGGCGCAATGAGCAGTTCTTC.

This chain links TRBV30 with TRBJ2-7; D might be TRBD1 or TRBD2, each matching 6 bases. Trimming stripped 4 bases from V and 12 bases from J, with 16 bases between. CDR3 size: 11 residues. Germline-derived CDR1 and CDR2 are GTSNPN and SVGIG (reference sequence). The CDR3 loop reads CAWIQGGRTYF. The CDR3 DNA reads as TGTGCCTGGATTCAAGGGGGGAGGACGTACTTC.

The CDR3 spells CASSLGGPTDTQYF. CDR3 sequence (DNA): TGTGCCAGCAGCTTAGGAGGTCCCACAGATACGCAGTATTTT. V gene TRBV7-3 combines with J gene TRBJ2-3; a possible D gene is TRBD2 (5 bases). This CDR3 spans 14 amino acids. V was shortened by 2 bases and J by 2 bases, with 8 bases between the two germline ends. Germline loops: CDR1 SGHTA, CDR2 FQGTGA.

The table lists this clone with a few counts. V is TRBV13 and J is TRBJ2-7, with TRBD2 identical over 7 bases. With V trimmed by 4 bases and J by 5 bases, 5 bases remained unmatched. CDR1 and CDR2 from the germline V gene are PRHDT and FYEKMQ (reference sequence). There are 13 residues in the CDR3. CDR3 nucleotides: TGTGCCAGCAGCTCGAGACTAGCCGACGAGCAGTACTTC. The encoded protein is CASSSRLADEQYF. Filled out from reference TRBV13 and TRBJ2-7, the complete variable domain reads AAGVIQSPRHLIKEKRETATLKCYPIPRHDTVYWYQQGPGQDPQFLISFYEKMQSDKGSIPDRFSAQQFSDYHSELNMSSLELGDSALYFCASSSRLADEQYFGPGTRLTVT.

The chain is built from TRBV2 and TRBJ2-1; 13 nucleotides align to TRBD2. Per germline, CDR1 SNHLY and CDR2 FYNNEI. The CDR3 has 15 amino acids. V trimming: 5 bases; J trimming: 6 bases; junction bases outside the gene matches: 4. CDR3 region: CASSPGLAGANEQFF. The DNA of the CDR3 is TGTGCCAGCAGTCCCGGACTAGCGGGAGCCAATGAGCAGTTCTTC.

This clone has just one count. The chain uses TRBV27 and TRBJ1-6, with 7 bases lining up with TRBD1. Germline V gives CDR1 MNHEY, CDR2 SMNVEV (reference sequence). Trimming at V came to 5 bases and at J to 2 bases, leaving 6 bases not matched to a gene. This CDR3 spans 16 amino acids. The CDR3, as DNA: TGTGCCAGCAGTAAGGGCAGGGGGACCTATAATTCACCCCTCCACTTT. Translated, it gives CASSKGRGTYNSPLHF.

The rearrangement uses TRBV30 and TRBJ2-1, with D hard to call. The germline CDR1 and CDR2 sequences are GTSNPN and SVGIG (reference sequence). CDR3 size: 13 residues. V was shortened by 0 bases and J by 10 bases, with 13 bases between the two germline ends. For the CDR3, the DNA is TGTGCCTGGAGTGTCGGCCTCCCGCTGGAGCAGTTCTTC. It yields the protein CAWSVGLPLEQFF.

The sample holds one count of this clone. This chain uses TRBV9 with TRBJ1-5, with TRBD1 matching over 8 bases. Germline assignment: CDR1 SGDLS and CDR2 YYNGEE. The CDR3 length is 15 residues. V was pared by 0 bases and J by 3 bases, with 2 bases of the junction left unmatched. The CDR3 sequence is CASSVGTGFNQPQHF. The DNA of the CDR3 is TGTGCCAGCAGCGTAGGGACAGGGTTCAATCAGCCCCAGCATTTT.

This chain links TRBV21-1 with TRBJ2-7; the D call in the table, TRBD2, was not verified against the DNA. TRBV21-1 is a recognized pseudogene. This CDR3 comprises 16 residues. CDR3 sequence: CASSKHLLPGSHEQYF. The CDR3, as DNA: TGTGCCAGCAGCAAACACCTCCTACCGGGGTCTCACGAGCAGTACTTC.

V and J are TRBV7-3 and TRBJ2-5; 7 bases line up with TRBD1. V lost 5 bases to trimming and J lost 3 bases; unmatched junction nucleotides: 15. The CDR3 covers 17 residues. Looked up from germline, CDR1 is SGHTA and CDR2 is FQGTGA. This chain's CDR3 is CASSPTTPGTEKETQYF. The CDR3 DNA reads as TGTGCCAGCAGCCCCACGACGCCCGGGACAGAGAAAGAGACCCAGTACTTC.

V is TRBV30 and J is TRBJ1-1; no clear D gene. CDR3 length: 11 residues. In germline, CDR1 is GTSNPN, CDR2 SVGIG (reference sequence). Between the trimmed V and J ends, which lost 5 bases and 1 base, there was a span of 5 bases. The CDR3 protein is CAWAENTEAFF. In DNA form, the CDR3 reads TGTGCCTGGGCGGAGAACACTGAAGCTTTCTTT.